The 18 T cell receptor beta chains below all came from one sample that was sequenced in a study of T cell repertoires in cytomegalovirus infection. TCRdb re-derived calls from the reads in MiXCR, one entry per CDR3 protein. Seen here are about 530,000 distinct CDR3 sequences, 26% observed once, and the top ten hold 13%. The sequenced material came from PBMCs. The receptors were sampled from a human donor in good health (CMV status not recorded). Some clones in this sample may be carry-over from other donors' samples.

Written as DNA, the CDR3 is TGTGCCAGCAGCTTAAACCCAGGGCAGGGGAACACTGAAGCTTTCTTT. Protein: CASSLNPGQGNTEAFF. This rearrangement joins TRBV7-3 to TRBJ1-1; TRBD1 might be the D (5 bases). The CDR3 has 16 amino acids. V lost 1 base and J 1 base, leaving 13 bases between the germline ends. CDR1 SGHTA and CDR2 FQGTGA come from the germline V gene.

V usage is TRBV6-1 and J usage is TRBJ2-7; 11 bases agree with TRBD2. V shed 2 bases, J shed 5 bases, and the junction held 14 bases outside the gene matches. CDR3 size: 18 residues. Germline values: CDR1 MNHNS, CDR2 SASEGT. The CDR3 coding sequence is TGTGCCAGCAGTGAATCCGATTTAGCGGGAGGGCGATGGGACGAGCAGTACGTC. This gives the protein CASSESDLAGGRWDEQYV.

This clonotype was seen a single time. The chain carries TRBV4-3 and TRBJ1-1, with unresolved D. The CDR3 has 15 residues. CDR1 and CDR2 (germline): LGHNA, YSLEER. Trimming cost V 2 bases and J 0 bases, with 10 bases left between them. CDR3 sequence (DNA): TGCGCCAGCAGCCAAACGCAGGTTATGAACACTGAAGCTTTCTTT. Its protein product is CASSQTQVMNTEAFF.

This clonotype was found many times. V is TRBV7-9 and J is TRBJ2-5; 7 nucleotides match TRBD2. Germline V CDR1 and CDR2: SEHNR, FQNEAQ (reference sequence). The V and J ends lost 3 bases and 4 bases, in that order; junction bases with no gene match: 11. This CDR3 comprises 16 residues. CDR3 coding DNA: TGTGCCAGCAGCTTTAACGACCTCGCGGGAGCAGAGACCCAGTACTTC. It is translated as CASSFNDLAGAETQYF.

J is TRBJ2-3 and V is TRBV2; TRBD2 matches at 7 bases. Germline V gene sequence: CDR1 SNHLY, CDR2 FYNNEI. The V and J ends lost 4 bases and 2 bases, in that order; junction bases with no gene match: 6. The CDR3 sequence is 15 residues long. The CDR3 loop reads CASSGPSGYTDTQYF. In nucleotides, the CDR3 is TGTGCCAGCAGTGGTCCTAGCGGATACACAGATACGCAGTATTTT.

The J gene is TRBJ2-5, the V gene TRBV20-1; D may be TRBD1 or TRBD2 (5 bases each). Germline CDR1 DFQATT, CDR2 SNEGSKA (reference sequence). V was trimmed by 6 bases and J by 5 bases, leaving 13 bases between them. The CDR3 runs to 12 residues. The CDR3 is CSAGASGETQYF. In nucleotides, the CDR3 is TGCAGTGCCGGGGCCTCGGGGGAGACCCAGTACTTC.

This clonotype came up many times. J is TRBJ2-3 and V is TRBV7-8; 11 nucleotides align to TRBD2. Germline CDR1 SGHVS, CDR2 FQNEAQ. J was trimmed by 3 bases and V by 1 base; bases with no gene match: 3. This CDR3 has 16 residues. The CDR3 bases are TGTGCCAGCAGCTTAGTATTAGCGGGGGGGACAGATACGCAGTATTTT. Translated, it gives CASSLVLAGGTDTQYF.

The CDR3 DNA reads as TGTGCCACCAGCTTCCATTGGCTAGCGGGAGATGCAGATACGCAGTATTTT. Translating gives CATSFHWLAGDADTQYF. The rearrangement links TRBV15 to TRBJ2-3; 10 bases line up with TRBD2. This CDR3 contains 17 residues. CDR1 and CDR2 (germline): LNHNV, YYDKDF (reference sequence). V was clipped by 5 bases and J by 4 bases; unmatched bases: 12. Based on the CDR3 plus reference TRBV15 and TRBJ2-3, the full variable domain is DAMVIQNPRYQVTQFGKPVTLSCSQTLNHNVMYWYQQKSSQAPKLLFHYYDKDFNNEADTPDNFQSRRPNTSFCFLDIRSPGLGDTAMYLCATSFHWLAGDADTQYFGPGTRLTVL.

The sample holds a few counts of this clonotype. The CDR3 DNA reads TGTGCCAGCAGTTACTCTGGAAATTGGGAGCAGTTCTTC. This gives the protein CASSYSGNWEQFF. J is TRBJ2-1 and V is TRBV6-5; D not certain. CDR3 length: 13 residues. Germline values: CDR1 MNHEY, CDR2 SVGAGI. V was pared by 0 bases and J by 10 bases, with 10 bases between.

The chain couples TRBV6-6 to TRBJ2-7; D not resolved. The CDR3 length is 11 residues. Germline CDR1 MNHNY, CDR2 SVGAGI (reference sequence). V shed 6 bases and J shed 3 bases, with 6 bases lying between them. The CDR3 protein is CASSHNYEQYV. The CDR3, as DNA: TGTGCCAGCAGCCACAACTACGAGCAGTACGTC.

This chain joins TRBV15 and TRBJ2-5; the match to TRBD2 covers 8 bases. In germline, CDR1 is LNHNV, CDR2 YYDKDF (reference sequence). The V and J ends lost 2 bases and 3 bases, in that order; junction bases with no gene match: 8. CDR3 length: 16 amino acids. Here the CDR3 reads CATSRPGLDIKETQYF. The CDR3 DNA reads as TGTGCCACCAGCAGACCGGGACTAGATATAAAAGAGACCCAGTACTTC.

This chain connects TRBV5-5 to TRBJ1-5; D not resolved. Per germline, CDR1 SGHKS and CDR2 YYEKEE (reference sequence). This CDR3 is 15 amino acids long. The ends were cut back, 2 bases at V and 5 bases at J, with 14 bases in the middle. The CDR3 nucleotides read TGTGCCAGCAGCTTCCTCAGTACCGGGGATCAGCCCCAGCATTTT. Translation gives CASSFLSTGDQPQHF.

This clonotype was counted only a few times. CDR3 sequence reads: CASRPTAPGLGAYNEQFF. The DNA for the CDR3 is TGTGCCAGCAGACCCACCGCGCCGGGACTAGGGGCCTACAATGAGCAGTTCTTC. The chain recombines TRBV12-3 or TRBV12-4 with TRBJ2-1, with 8 bases identical to TRBD2. This CDR3 comprises 18 residues. Losses at the gene ends were 6 bases for V and 2 bases for J; bases not matched to a gene: 15.

This clonotype was counted only a few times. The genes are TRBV4-2 and TRBJ2-1; 7 nucleotides align to TRBD2. Losses at the gene ends were 0 bases for V and 4 bases for J; bases not matched to a gene: 6. CDR3 size: 16 residues. Germline V lookup: CDR1 LGHNA, CDR2 YNFKEQ. CDR3 region: CASSQDGLAEYNEQFF. Here the CDR3 DNA reads TGTGCCAGCAGCCAAGATGGTCTAGCGGAGTACAATGAGCAGTTCTTC.

V and J are TRBV20-1 and TRBJ2-3; perhaps TRBD2 as D (6 bases). The CDR3 loop spans 14 amino acids. CDR1 and CDR2 from the germline V gene are DFQATT and SNEGSKA (reference sequence). Trimming cost V 5 bases and J 1 base, with 13 bases left between them. The DNA for the CDR3 is TGCAGTGCTTATTCTAGCGTGGGCACAGATACGCAGTATTTT. It specifies CSAYSSVGTDTQYF.

As regards this clonotype: Possible read error: a much larger clone is one base away. This CDR3 is CASSQTRREQLF. CDR3 nucleotides: TGTGCCAGCAGCCAGACCAGGAGAGAGCAGCTCTTC. The chain uses TRBV7-9 and TRBJ2-1; D not certain. This CDR3 region has 12 residues. CDR1 is SEHNR and CDR2 is FQNEAQ in the germline V gene (reference sequence).

This clonotype was picked up a small number of times. The V call is TRBV19, the J call TRBJ1-4; 7 bases map to TRBD1. After removal of 6 bases from V and 0 bases from J, the junction contained 4 bases not matched to a gene. The CDR3 length is 15 residues. Germline CDR1 reads LNHDA; CDR2 reads SQIVND (reference sequence). Written as DNA, the CDR3 is TGTGCCAGTAGAATAACAGGGGCAACTAATGAAAAACTGTTTTTT. Translation gives CASRITGATNEKLFF.

This clonotype was seen a few times. The J gene is TRBJ1-3, the V gene TRBV12-3 or TRBV12-4; 10 nucleotides agree with TRBD1. The CDR3 sequence is 18 residues long. Trimming removed 5 bases from V and 3 bases from J; junction bases left unmatched: 13. The CDR3 loop is CASSPNPGTGVGGNTIYF. The CDR3 nucleotides are TGTGCCAGCAGTCCTAACCCCGGGACAGGGGTCGGTGGAAACACCATATATTTT.